This entry lists 2 T cell receptor beta chains sequenced from one sample in a study of blood T cell repertoires in COVID-19. Clones were sequenced by immunoSEQ multiplex PCR, and TCRdb holds only the in-frame ones, with some missing. The sample contains approximately 50,000 clones, over 75% of which appear only once. Sequenced: peripheral blood. These receptors all come from an elderly man with COVID-19, enrolled during active disease.

V usage is TRBV9 and J usage is TRBJ1-1; 9 bases map to TRBD1. After removal of 3 bases from V and 1 base from J, the junction contained 4 bases not matched to a gene. Germline CDR1 SGDLS, CDR2 YYNGEE. This CDR3 contains 15 residues. In DNA, the CDR3 is TGTGCCAGCAGCGACCCGGGACAGGGGAACACTGAAGCTTTCTTT. This gives the protein CASSDPGQGNTEAFF.

This clone was seen once. V gene TRBV29-1 combines with J gene TRBJ2-1, with D uncertain. This CDR3 region has 13 residues. The germline V and J ends were trimmed by 1 base and 6 bases, with 10 bases remaining between them. Germline CDR1 reads SQVTM; CDR2 reads ANQGSEA. DNA for the CDR3: TGCAGCGTTGAAGCCGGAGACCTCAATGAGCAGTTCTTC. This codes for CSVEAGDLNEQFF.